This T cell receptor beta chain was sequenced in a study of T cells in Graves' hyperthyroidism and ophthalmopathy. About the study: Peripheral blood was acquired at first diagnosis, ahead of any therapy whatsoever. Broader study findings: Most expanded thyroid clonotypes above 0.001 recurred in blood.

Amplification targeted TCR beta CDR3 regions from RNA transcripts. Primed by the HTBI set, a first-round RT-PCR was run on the TCR CDR3. TCRdb processed the multiplex PCR reads anew with MiXCR; each CDR3 protein has one entry. The data hold around 480,000 distinct CDR3 sequences, with about an eighth observed a single time. This clonotype occurred many times. No antigen is known for it. This TCR derives from a young woman with Graves' hyperthyroidism. The source material was blood.

This chain's CDR3 is CASTSGTGPLEQYF. The CDR3 DNA reads as TGCGCCAGCACCTCCGGGACAGGGCCCCTCGAGCAGTACTTC. V gene TRBV5-1 combines with J gene TRBJ2-7, with 9 bases matching TRBD1. The junction had 10 bases not matched to a gene; V was cut back by 6 bases and J by 6 bases. The CDR3 is 14 amino acids. Germline values: CDR1 SGHRS, CDR2 YFSETQ.